This is a list of T cell receptor beta chains from one sample in a study of blood T cell repertoires in COVID-19. Method: immunoSEQ multiplex PCR; TCRdb's copy keeps in-frame clones and lacks some. The table lists 400,000 or so clones, about nine tenths of them singletons. The sample consisted of peripheral blood. Receptors originate from a woman aged 40-49 years with COVID-19, enrolled during active disease. The CDR3 runs from the conserved cysteine through the conserved F or W.

V gene | CDR3 protein
TRBV7-8 | CASSYGQGADF
TRBV23-1 | CASSQSQTGDKNIQYF
TRBV7-2 | CASSPRLAGERKTQYF
TRBV15 | CATSRALTGNYGYTF
TRBV5-1 | CASSLGHPNTEAFF
TRBV25-1 | CASAQGAGNSEAFF
TRBV2 | CAIKNTEAFF
TRBV14 | CASSPTGPYGYTF
TRBV11-2 | CASSQRGAITDTQYF
TRBV7-9 | CASSLRQLKAFF
TRBV30 | CAWSGWPPGLNTEAFF
TRBV5-4 | CASSLAGPSYNEQFF
TRBV28 | CASSHQGQGAFF
TRBV11-2 | CASSPRDRPNSPLHF
TRBV4-3 | CASSLREGRADTQYF
TRBV19 | CASSIGGGTNTEAFF
TRBV6-6 | CASSLRQGGNTIYF
TRBV27 | CASSFTGVNYGYTF
TRBV28 | CASNLAGDYNEQFF
TRBV7-2 | CASSLPGQGRGTDTQYF
TRBV7-9 | CASSLKAGNSPLHF
TRBV27 | CASSRGGQVPNTEAFF
TRBV5-6 | CASSSAISSYGYTF
TRBV4-1 | CASSQVGGGEQFF
TRBV19 | CATRGQGIVQPQHF
TRBV29-1 | CSVQGSYGYTF
TRBV5-1 | CASSFSGVGGEQYF